Shown below are 19 T cell receptor beta chains from a single sample sequenced in a study of blood T cell repertoires in COVID-19. Data came from immunoSEQ multiplex PCR; TCRdb stores just in-frame clones and leaves some out. The data hold 220,000 or so clones, with 84% observed a single time. The sample taken for sequencing was peripheral blood. These receptors were collected from an older woman who had recovered from COVID-19.

This clone came up once. The genes are TRBV6-2 or TRBV6-3 and TRBJ2-7; TRBD2 aligns across 10 bases. Germline V lookup: CDR1 MNHEY, CDR2 SVGEGT. V lost 6 bases and J lost 6; bases outside the gene matches: 11. The CDR3 totals 15 residues. DNA of the CDR3: TGTGCCAGCAGCCGCCAACTAGCGGGGATTGTCGAGCAGTACTTC. It is translated as CASSRQLAGIVEQYF.

Here the CDR3 DNA reads TGTGCCAGCTCACCAAAACTAGGGCCAATGGAGCGGGGGGGAGCAGATACGCAGTATTTT. It codes for CASSPKLGPMERGGADTQYF. The chain joins TRBV18 to TRBJ2-3, with 10 bases matching TRBD2. CDR3 length: 20 amino acids. The V and J ends lost 2 bases and 4 bases, in that order; junction bases with no gene match: 18. The germline V gene has CDR1 KGHSH and CDR2 LQKENI.

The chain has TRBV28 and TRBJ1-5, with D unclear. CDR1 is MDHEN, CDR2 SYDVKM, per germline. The length of the CDR3 is 13 residues. Trimming left V 0 bases short and J 4 bases short, with 4 bases between. In nucleotides, the CDR3 is TGTGCCAGCAGTTTATGGGCTAATCAGCCCCAGCATTTT. Translated: CASSLWANQPQHF.

Only a few counts were recorded for this clone. This chain joins TRBV7-9 and TRBJ2-2; 8 bases fit TRBD2. Trimming took 4 bases from V and 4 from J; bases not matched to a gene: 2. The CDR3 runs 14 residues. Germline V gives CDR1 SEHNR, CDR2 FQNEAQ (reference sequence). CDR3 DNA: TGTGCCAGCAGCTCGGGGGGGATCACCGGGGAGCTGTTTTTT. It encodes CASSSGGITGELFF. Combining the CDR3 with reference TRBV7-9 and TRBJ2-2 gives the whole variable domain DTGVSQNPRHKITKRGQNVTFRCDPISEHNRLYWYRQTLGQGPEFLTYFQNEAQLEKSRLLSDRFSAERPKGSFSTLEIQRTEQGDSAMYLCASSSGGITGELFFGEGSRLTVL.

This clone has a single count. The CDR3 DNA reads as TGTGCCAGTAGTACGCAGGGGGCGGGGGCCACTGAAGCTTTCTTT. Translation gives CASSTQGAGATEAFF. The V gene is TRBV19, the J gene TRBJ1-1; 8 positions match TRBD1. With V trimmed by 4 bases and J by 4 bases, 8 bases remained unmatched. CDR1 is LNHDA, CDR2 SQIVND, per germline (reference sequence). CDR3 length equals 15 residues.

This clone was seen once. The chain employs TRBV19 and TRBJ2-5; D possibly corresponds to TRBD1 (6 bases). Trimming took 3 bases from V and 3 from J, leaving 14 bases between them. The CDR3 is made up of 15 amino acids. Germline assignment: CDR1 LNHDA and CDR2 SQIVND (reference sequence). The CDR3 coding sequence is TGTGCCAGTAGTATGGACCGGGACATTAAAGAGACCCAGTACTTC. This gives the protein CASSMDRDIKETQYF.

V gene TRBV29-1 combines with J gene TRBJ2-3; D not resolved. Germline assignment: CDR1 SQVTM and CDR2 ANQGSEA. This CDR3 comprises 14 residues. V lost 0 bases and J 6 bases, leaving 13 bases between the germline ends. In nucleotides, the CDR3 is TGCAGCGTTGAAGATGGGTGGGCAAGGGATACGCAGTATTTT. This encodes CSVEDGWARDTQYF.

V usage is TRBV19 and J usage is TRBJ2-5, with D possibly matching TRBD2 (6 bases). Trimming shortened V by 7 bases and J by 5 bases, and 23 bases separated the two germline ends. Germline V gene sequence: CDR1 LNHDA, CDR2 SQIVND (reference sequence). This CDR3 has 16 amino acids. DNA for the CDR3: TGTGCCAGTAATGAAAGGCGGGGATCGGTGGAGGAGACCCAGTACTTC. Its protein product is CASNERRGSVEETQYF. The entire variable domain, with the rest obtained from reference TRBV19 and TRBJ2-5, is as follows: DGGITQSPKYLFRKEGQNVTLSCEQNLNHDAMYWYRQDPGQGLRLIYYSQIVNDFQKGDIAEGYSVSREKKESFPLTVTSAQKNPTAFYLCASNERRGSVEETQYFGPGTRLLVL.

The chain combines TRBV12-5 with TRBJ2-5, with TRBD2 matching 7 bases. The trim removed 1 base at V and 5 bases at J, leaving 4 bases unmatched. The germline V gene has CDR1 LGHNT and CDR2 FRNRAP. The CDR3 totals 14 residues. The CDR3, as DNA: TGTGCTAGTGGTTTGGGTCAGGGAGGGGAGACCCAGTACTTC. Encoded protein: CASGLGQGGETQYF. The entire variable domain, with the rest obtained from reference TRBV12-5 and TRBJ2-5, is as follows: DARVTQTPRHKVTEMGQEVTMRCQPILGHNTVFWYRQTMMQGLELLAYFRNRAPLDDSGMPKDRFSAEMPDATLATLKIQPSEPRDSAVYFCASGLGQGGETQYFGPGTRLLVL.

The J gene is TRBJ1-6, the V gene TRBV3-1 (or the pseudogene TRBV3-2); D gene uncertain. There are 12 residues in the CDR3. V was pared by 0 bases and J by 10 bases, with 4 bases between. Germline V CDR1 and CDR2: LGHDT, YNNKEL (reference sequence). The CDR3 sequence: CASSQDPSPLHF. CDR3 coding DNA: TGTGCCAGCAGCCAAGATCCGTCACCCCTCCACTTT.

The chain employs TRBV5-6 and TRBJ2-2, with a possible D match to TRBD2 (6 bases). CDR1 SGHDT and CDR2 YYEEEE come from the germline V gene. The CDR3 length is 13 residues. V was trimmed by 4 bases and J by 10 bases, leaving 14 bases between them. The CDR3 DNA follows: TGTGCCAGCAGCCGATCGCGGGGCGAGGAGCTGTTTTTT. Its translation is CASSRSRGEELFF.

This chain uses TRBV9 with TRBJ1-2, with 8 bases fitting TRBD1. Germline loops: CDR1 SGDLS, CDR2 YYNGEE. The V and J ends lost 3 bases and 3 bases, in that order; junction bases with no gene match: 7. The CDR3 is 15 amino acids. CDR3 bases: TGTGCCAGCAGCGCCAGGACAGGGCGGGACTATGGCTACACCTTC. Residues: CASSARTGRDYGYTF.

This sequence joins TRBV5-1 and TRBJ2-5; TRBD2 is a possible D gene (7 bases). Looked up from germline, CDR1 is SGHRS and CDR2 is YFSETQ. Trimming shortened V by 5 bases and J by 3 bases, and 23 bases separated the two germline ends. The CDR3 has 17 amino acids. DNA of the CDR3: TGCGCCAGCAGTGGGGGGGCCTTGGGGTTGGTCAAAGAGACCCAGTACTTC. Residues: CASSGGALGLVKETQYF.

The chain links TRBV15 to TRBJ1-5; perhaps TRBD1 as D (5 bases). The CDR3 consists of 14 residues. V lost 4 bases and J lost 3, with 10 bases in between. Looked up from germline, CDR1 is LNHNV and CDR2 is YYDKDF (reference sequence). The CDR3 is CATSTRQPNQPQHF. The CDR3 DNA reads as TGTGCCACCAGCACAAGACAGCCCAATCAGCCCCAGCATTTT.

The CDR3 bases are TGTGCCAGCAAGGAGGACGGGGAGCTGTTTTTT. Encoded protein: CASKEDGELFF. The V gene is TRBV3-1 (or the pseudogene TRBV3-2), the J gene TRBJ2-2; possible D gene TRBD2, 5 bases. The CDR3 totals 11 residues. Germline-derived CDR1 and CDR2 are LGHDT and YNNKEL (reference sequence). Between the trimmed V and J ends, which lost 7 bases and 7 bases, there was a span of 7 bases.

The genes are TRBV4-2 and TRBJ1-1; TRBD1 matches 9 bases. Germline loops: CDR1 LGHNA, CDR2 YNFKEQ. The V segment lost 3 bases and the J segment 5 bases; nucleotides outside the gene matches: 4. This CDR3 is built from 14 residues. CDR3 in amino acids: CASSHRTGVTEAFF. CDR3 DNA sequence: TGTGCCAGCAGCCACCGGACAGGGGTTACTGAAGCTTTCTTT.

The V call is TRBV27, the J call TRBJ2-2, with TRBD2 identical over 9 bases. There are 16 residues in the CDR3. Germline CDR1 is MNHEY and CDR2 is SMNVEV (reference sequence). With V trimmed by 2 bases and J by 4 bases, 5 bases remained unmatched. In DNA, the CDR3 is TGTGCCAGCAGTTTACTCGCGGGGGGGCCCACCGGGGAGCTGTTTTTT. Translation gives CASSLLAGGPTGELFF.

The chain employs TRBV15 and TRBJ1-1; possibly TRBD1 for D (6 bases). Germline CDR1 LNHNV, CDR2 YYDKDF (reference sequence). This CDR3 contains 15 residues. The V and J ends lost 2 bases and 5 bases respectively, with 15 bases between them. The CDR3 sequence: CATSRMGSGTTEAFF. DNA of the CDR3: TGTGCCACCAGCAGAATGGGCAGTGGGACAACTGAAGCTTTCTTT.

This clone was observed a few times. The chain combines TRBV7-3 with TRBJ2-1, with TRBD2 identical over 7 bases. With V trimmed by 10 bases and J by 1 base, 10 bases remained unmatched. This CDR3 spans 15 amino acids. CDR1 SGHTA and CDR2 FQGTGA come from the germline V gene. The CDR3 reads CATAPAGNSYNEQFF. The CDR3, as DNA: TGTGCCACCGCCCCAGCGGGGAATTCCTACAATGAGCAGTTCTTC.